These T cell receptor beta chains were read from a single sample in a study of response to subunit inactivated influenza vaccine. MiXCR, applied by TCRdb to the RT-PCR reads, yields one record per CDR3 protein. In the table there are 200,000 to 300,000 distinct CDR3 sequences, 12% of which are singletons. The source material was non-naive T cells sorted from PBMCs, sampled around two weeks before vaccination. The receptors were sampled from a man between 50 and 59 years old who received an inactivated influenza vaccine. The CDR3 runs from the conserved cysteine through the conserved F or W. A D gene is named only where the DNA matches it firmly. Clone size, where shown, is once, few, many, or a class for clones that have expanded.

TRBJ1-6 TRBV7-2 NA TRBD1 TGTGCCAGCAGCCCCTGGACAGGGGGCTTTTCTTCACCCCTCCACTTT CASSPWTGGFSSPLHF
TRBJ2-7 TRBV6-5 many NA TGTGCCAGCAGTTACGGCAGCGGCTACGAGCAGTACTTC CASSYGSGYEQYF
TRBJ2-7 TRBV9 many TRBD1 TGTGCCAGCAGCGCCCTGGGGACAGGGTTCGAGCAGTACTTC CASSALGTGFEQYF
TRBJ2-3 TRBV20-1 NA TRBD2 TGCAGTGCTCGCAGGACTAGCGGGAGCCTGCCAGATACGCAGTATTTT CSARRTSGSLPDTQYF
TRBJ2-7 TRBV7-8 NA TRBD2 TGTGCCAGCTCCGGGACTAGCGTTGTCTACGAGCAGTACTTC CASSGTSVVYEQYF
TRBJ2-5 TRBV5-1 many NA TGCGCCAGCAGCTTGACGGGAGAGACCCAGTACTTC CASSLTGETQYF
TRBJ2-5 TRBV20-1 NA NA TGCAGTGCCTCCGACAGTTGGGAGACCCAGTACTTC CSASDSWETQYF
TRBJ2-5 TRBV5-1 few NA TGCGCCAGCAGTTCCCTCGGGACCCAGTACTTC CASSSLGTQYF
TRBJ1-1 TRBV14 few TRBD1 TGTGCCAGCAGCTGGGACAGGGTGGCTGAAGCTTTCTTT CASSWDRVAEAFF
TRBJ2-5 TRBV7-9 many NA TGTGCCAGCAGCTTAGGTTCGGGGGCGATCCAAGAGACCCAGTACTTC CASSLGSGAIQETQYF
TRBJ2-2 TRBV10-1 NA NA TGCGCCAGCAGCCATCAGGGCACCGGGGAGCTGTTTTTT CASSHQGTGELFF
TRBJ2-5 TRBV25-1 NA TRBD2 TGTGCCAGCAGTGAAGGGCTAGCGGGGGGACCCCAAGAGACCCAGTACTTC CASSEGLAGGPQETQYF
TRBJ2-7 TRBV5-1 many TRBD2 TGCGCCAGCAGACCCGATCCTAGCGGTCCCTACGAGCAGTACTTC CASRPDPSGPYEQYF
TRBJ1-4 TRBV6-1 many NA TGTGCCAGCAGTGACAGAAGACAGCCGAGCGGTGAAAAACTGTTTTTT CASSDRRQPSGEKLFF